What follows is one TCR beta chain and its context. Its antigen is unknown. Clones were sequenced by immunoSEQ multiplex PCR, and TCRdb holds only the in-frame ones, with some missing. The sample has about 150,000 clones, roughly 89% seen once. The sample originates from a study of cytomegalovirus exposure and HLA in healthy donors. The donors were members of the roughly 130-subject validation cohort (separate from the approximately 670-subject first cohort). Study-wide results and limits: Rarity marked most TCR sequences, yet some public TCRs occurred in many donors. Researchers counted around 180 TCR beta chains as cytomegalovirus-associated. Reportedly, cytomegalovirus status was diagnosed with high sensitivity and specificity.

Sequenced material: PBMCs. This TCR derives from a woman between 18 and 29 years old in good health and CMV-seropositive.

The CDR3 protein is CASSPWASGTGELFF. Written as DNA, the CDR3 is TGTGCCAGCAGCCCCTGGGCTAGCGGCACCGGGGAGCTGTTTTTT. This chain joins TRBV5-5 and TRBJ2-2; 7 bases map to TRBD2. CDR3 size: 15 residues. Trimming at V came to 4 bases and at J to 4 bases, leaving 7 bases not matched to a gene. Germline V gene sequence: CDR1 SGHKS, CDR2 YYEKEE (reference sequence). The full variable domain, completed using reference TRBV5-5 and TRBJ2-2, is DAGVTQSPTHLIKTRGQQVTLRCSPISGHKSVSWYQQVLGQGPQFIFQYYEKEERGRGNFPDRFSARQFPNYSSELNVNALLLGDSALYLCASSPWASGTGELFFGEGSRLTVL.